Detailed here is one T cell receptor (beta chain). This clonotype turned up a few times. Its recognized antigen is unknown. No quality values exist for individual bases; no much larger clone is one base distant. This sample was taken from a study (TCRdb year 2016). The CDR3 spans 13 residues, from the cysteine through the phenylalanine. Just CDR3 DNA is preserved here, 39 bases in frame from base 1. From V the trimming removes 5 bases and from J it removes 9 bases, while the gene matches leave 9 bases of the junction unaccounted for. According to the germline V gene, CDR1 reads SGHTA and CDR2 reads FQGNSA. Libraries were built with RT-PCR. The run used an Illumina MiSeq. TCRdb reanalyzed the raw reads on its own, using fastp at Q25 for trimming and MiXCR for clone calling, and kept in-frame beta chains. Entries that share a CDR3 protein sequence are merged under the most common genes and DNA. The sample has more than 550,000 distinct CDR3 sequences on record, about 14% of them singletons. The top ten clones comprise 3.6% of the sample.

The specimen was memory CD4+ T cells from blood. This receptor was identified in a female donor in good health, serving as a healthy control. The V gene is TRBV7-2 and the J gene is TRBJ1-2, and 7 junction bases match TRBD1. The CDR3 reads CASSPTRQGSYTF. The nucleotides read TGTGCCAGCAGCCCGACGCGACAGGGAAGCTACACCTTC.